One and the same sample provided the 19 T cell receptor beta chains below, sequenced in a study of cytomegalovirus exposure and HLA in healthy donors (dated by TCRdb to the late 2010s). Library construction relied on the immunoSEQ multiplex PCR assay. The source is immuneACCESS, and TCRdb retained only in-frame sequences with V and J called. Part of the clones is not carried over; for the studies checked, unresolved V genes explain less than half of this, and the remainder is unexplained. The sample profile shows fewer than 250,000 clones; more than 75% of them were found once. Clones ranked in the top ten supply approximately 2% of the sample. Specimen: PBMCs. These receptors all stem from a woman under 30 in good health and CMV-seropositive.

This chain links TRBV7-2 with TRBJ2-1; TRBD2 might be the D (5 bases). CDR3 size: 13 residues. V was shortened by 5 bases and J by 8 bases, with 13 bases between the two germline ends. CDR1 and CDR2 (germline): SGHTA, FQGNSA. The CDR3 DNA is TGTGCCAGCAGCAGCTCGCCGGGATATGAGCAGTTCTTC. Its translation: CASSSSPGYEQFF.

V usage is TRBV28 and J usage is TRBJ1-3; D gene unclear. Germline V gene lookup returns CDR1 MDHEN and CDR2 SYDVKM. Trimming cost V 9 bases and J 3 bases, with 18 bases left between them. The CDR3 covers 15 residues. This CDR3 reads CASLSGVVIGNTIYF. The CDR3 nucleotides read TGTGCCAGTCTCTCGGGAGTCGTTATTGGAAACACCATATATTTT. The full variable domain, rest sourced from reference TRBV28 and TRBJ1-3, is DVKVTQSSRYLVKRTGEKVFLECVQDMDHENMFWYRQDPGLGLRLIYFSYDVKMKEKGDIPEGYSVSREKKERFSLILESASTNQTSMYLCASLSGVVIGNTIYFGEGSWLTVV.

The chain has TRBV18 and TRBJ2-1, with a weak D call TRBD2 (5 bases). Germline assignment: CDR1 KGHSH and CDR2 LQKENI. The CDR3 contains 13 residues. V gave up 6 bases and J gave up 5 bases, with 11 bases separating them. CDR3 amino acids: CASSQDLNNEQFF. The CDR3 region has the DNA TGTGCCAGCTCCCAGGACTTGAACAATGAGCAGTTCTTC.

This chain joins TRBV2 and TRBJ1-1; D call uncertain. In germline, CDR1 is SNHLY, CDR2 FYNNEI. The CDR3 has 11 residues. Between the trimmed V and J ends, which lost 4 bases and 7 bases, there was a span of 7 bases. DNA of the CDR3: TGTGCCAGCAGTGGGCAGGTTGAAGCTTTCTTT. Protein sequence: CASSGQVEAFF.

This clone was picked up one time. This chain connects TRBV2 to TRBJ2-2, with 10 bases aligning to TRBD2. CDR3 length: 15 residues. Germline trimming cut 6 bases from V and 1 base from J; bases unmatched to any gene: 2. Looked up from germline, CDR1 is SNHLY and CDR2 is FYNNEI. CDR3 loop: CASRLAGLNTGELFF. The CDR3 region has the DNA TGTGCCAGCAGACTAGCGGGATTGAACACCGGGGAGCTGTTTTTT.

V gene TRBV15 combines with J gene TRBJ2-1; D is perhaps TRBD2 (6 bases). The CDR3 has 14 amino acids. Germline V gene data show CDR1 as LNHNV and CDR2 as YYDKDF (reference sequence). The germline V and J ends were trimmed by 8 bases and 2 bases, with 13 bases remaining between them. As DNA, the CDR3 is TGTGCCACCCATCTCTGGGGGGCCTACAATGAGCAGTTCTTC. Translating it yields CATHLWGAYNEQFF.

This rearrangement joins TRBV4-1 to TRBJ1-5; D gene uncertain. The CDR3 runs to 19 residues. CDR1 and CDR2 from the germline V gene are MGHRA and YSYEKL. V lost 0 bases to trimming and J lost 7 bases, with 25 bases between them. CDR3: CASSQELGFQTQERQPQHF. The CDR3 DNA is TGCGCCAGCAGCCAAGAATTAGGCTTTCAGACCCAAGAGAGGCAGCCCCAGCATTTT.

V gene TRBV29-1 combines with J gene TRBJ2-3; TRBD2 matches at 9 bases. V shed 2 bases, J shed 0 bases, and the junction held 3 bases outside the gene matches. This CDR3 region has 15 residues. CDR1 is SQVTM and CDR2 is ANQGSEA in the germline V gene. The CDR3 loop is CSVEYLAGSTDTQYF. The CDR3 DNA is TGCAGCGTTGAATACCTAGCGGGAAGCACAGATACGCAGTATTTT.

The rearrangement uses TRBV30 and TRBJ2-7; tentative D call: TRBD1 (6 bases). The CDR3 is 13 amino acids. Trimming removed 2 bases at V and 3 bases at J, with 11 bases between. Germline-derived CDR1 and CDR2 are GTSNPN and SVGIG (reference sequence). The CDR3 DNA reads TGTGCCTGGAGTCGGAACAGGGTCTACGAGCAGTACTTC. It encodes CAWSRNRVYEQYF.

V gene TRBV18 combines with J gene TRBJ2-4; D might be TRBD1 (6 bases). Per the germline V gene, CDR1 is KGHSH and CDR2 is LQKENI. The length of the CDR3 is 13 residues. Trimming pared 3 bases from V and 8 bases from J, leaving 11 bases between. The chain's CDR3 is CASSPGARDIQYF. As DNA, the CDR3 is TGTGCCAGCTCACCGGGGGCCCGCGACATTCAGTACTTC.

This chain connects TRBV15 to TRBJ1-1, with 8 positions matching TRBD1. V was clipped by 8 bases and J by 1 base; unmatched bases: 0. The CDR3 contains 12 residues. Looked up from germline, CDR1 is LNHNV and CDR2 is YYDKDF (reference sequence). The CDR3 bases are TGTGCCACCGGACAGGGGAACACTGAAGCTTTCTTT. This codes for CATGQGNTEAFF.

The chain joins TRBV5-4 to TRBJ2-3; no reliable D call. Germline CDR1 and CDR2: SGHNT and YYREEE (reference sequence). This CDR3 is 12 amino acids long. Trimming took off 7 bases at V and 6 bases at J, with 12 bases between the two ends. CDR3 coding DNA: TGTGCCAGCTCCCTCACTCCCGATACGCAGTATTTT. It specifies CASSLTPDTQYF.

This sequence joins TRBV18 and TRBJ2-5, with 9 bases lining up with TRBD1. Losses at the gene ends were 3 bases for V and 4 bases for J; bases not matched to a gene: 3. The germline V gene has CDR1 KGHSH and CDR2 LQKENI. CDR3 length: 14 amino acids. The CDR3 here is CASSPDRGRETQYF. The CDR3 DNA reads TGTGCCAGCTCACCGGACAGGGGACGAGAGACCCAGTACTTC.

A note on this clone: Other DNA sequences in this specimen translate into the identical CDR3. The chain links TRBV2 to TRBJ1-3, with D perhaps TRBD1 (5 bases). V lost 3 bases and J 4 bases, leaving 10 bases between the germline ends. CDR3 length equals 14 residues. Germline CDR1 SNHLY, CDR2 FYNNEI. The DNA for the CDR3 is TGTGCCAGCAGTGAGCAGGGTTCGGGAAACACCATATATTTT. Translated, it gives CASSEQGSGNTIYF. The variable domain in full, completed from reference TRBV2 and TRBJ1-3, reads EPEVTQTPSHQVTQMGQEVILRCVPISNHLYFYWYRQILGQKVEFLVSFYNNEISEKSEIFDDQFSVERPDGSNFTLKIRSTKLEDSAMYFCASSEQGSGNTIYFGEGSWLTVV.

The CDR3 DNA sequence: TGCGCCAGCAGCCCCAGACTAGCGGGGGGGAGCTCCTACAATGAGCAGTTCTTC. Its protein is CASSPRLAGGSSYNEQFF. This chain links TRBV4-1 with TRBJ2-1, with 14 bases fitting TRBD2. Germline V CDR1 and CDR2: MGHRA, YSYEKL. The CDR3 is 18 residues long. Germline trimming cut 4 bases from V and 0 bases from J; bases unmatched to any gene: 5.

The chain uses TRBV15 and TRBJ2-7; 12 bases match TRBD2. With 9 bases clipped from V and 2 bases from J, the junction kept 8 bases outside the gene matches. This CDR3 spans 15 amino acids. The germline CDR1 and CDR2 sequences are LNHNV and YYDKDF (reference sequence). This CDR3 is CATRTTSGRPYEQYF. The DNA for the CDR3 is TGTGCCACTCGGACCACTAGCGGGAGGCCCTACGAGCAGTACTTC.

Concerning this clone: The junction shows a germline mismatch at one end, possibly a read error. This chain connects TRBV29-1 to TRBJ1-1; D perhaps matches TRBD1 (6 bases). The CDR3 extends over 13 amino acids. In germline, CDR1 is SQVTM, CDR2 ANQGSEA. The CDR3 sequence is CSVEAGQNTEAFF. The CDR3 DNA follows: TGCAGCGTGGAAGCGGGACAGAACACTGAAGCTTTCTTT.

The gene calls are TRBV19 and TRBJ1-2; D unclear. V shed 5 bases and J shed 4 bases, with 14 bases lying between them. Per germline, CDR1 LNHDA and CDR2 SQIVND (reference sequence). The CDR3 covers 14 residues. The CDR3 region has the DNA TGTGCCAGTAGTGTGCACGCGAGACTCTATGGCTACACCTTC. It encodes CASSVHARLYGYTF.

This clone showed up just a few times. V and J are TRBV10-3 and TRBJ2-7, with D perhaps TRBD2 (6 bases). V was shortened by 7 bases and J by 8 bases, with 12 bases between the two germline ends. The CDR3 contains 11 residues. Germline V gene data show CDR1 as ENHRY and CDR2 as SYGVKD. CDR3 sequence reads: CAIMRREQQYF. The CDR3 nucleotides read TGTGCCATCATGAGGAGGGAGCAGCAGTACTTC.